These T cell receptor beta chains were read from a single sample in a study of CD8 T cells in ankylosing spondylitis. Each CDR3 protein is one row after TCRdb ran MiXCR on the 5' RACE reads. The data contain 150,000 to 200,000 distinct CDR3 sequences, around 19% of them singletons. Input material: blood, either unsorted or a sorted T cell fraction (not recorded which). The receptors were gathered from a male donor with ankylosing spondylitis or in good health (not recorded which). Both conserved end residues are part of each CDR3. A D gene is named only where the DNA matches it firmly. Only some rows state a clone size, as once, few, many or a class for expanded clones.

CDR3aa | CDR3nt | j_gene | v_gene | len | abundance | d_gene
CSGGLAYNEQFF | TGCAGTGGTGGACTAGCGTACAATGAGCAGTTCTTC | TRBJ2-1 | TRBV20-1 | 12 | many | TRBD2
CATSRDRREKLFF | TGTGCCACCAGCAGGGACAGGAGGGAAAAACTGTTTTTT | TRBJ1-4 | TRBV15 | 13 | many | TRBD1
CASSLAKQALYEQYF | TGCGCCAGCAGCTTGGCTAAACAGGCCTTATACGAGCAGTACTTC | TRBJ2-7 | TRBV5-1 | 15 | many | NA
CASSLEGSSYNEQFF | TGTGCCAGCAGTTTAGAAGGAAGCTCCTACAATGAGCAGTTCTTC | TRBJ2-1 | TRBV27 | 15 | many | NA
CASSYSRNTGELFF | TGTGCCAGCAGTTACTCGAGGAACACCGGGGAGCTGTTTTTT | TRBJ2-2 | TRBV6-5 | 14 | NA | NA
CASSSYVGQGNNYGYTF | TGTGCCAGCAGTTCCTACGTAGGACAGGGAAATAACTATGGCTACACCTTC | TRBJ1-2 | TRBV28 | 17 | NA | TRBD1
CASSSSREAGGSNIQYF | TGTGCCAGCAGTTCCTCCCGGGAGGCCGGGGGTTCAAACATTCAGTACTTC | TRBJ2-4 | TRBV28 | 17 | few | TRBD2
CATSDRTGNPNIQYF | TGTGCCACCAGTGATCGAACCGGGAACCCAAACATTCAGTACTTC | TRBJ2-4 | TRBV24-1 | 15 | many | NA
CASSSQVSYGYTF | TGTGCCAGCAGCTCACAGGTTTCCTATGGCTACACCTTC | TRBJ1-2 | TRBV11-2 | 13 | few | NA
CASSPPLAGANEQFF | TGTGCCAGCAGCCCCCCACTAGCGGGAGCCAATGAGCAGTTCTTC | TRBJ2-1 | TRBV14 | 15 | few | TRBD2
CASSLSGSSYGYTF | TGTGCCAGCAGCTTGTCGGGTAGCTCCTATGGCTACACCTTC | TRBJ1-2 | TRBV5-6 | 14 | many | NA
CASSSERERHTQYF | TGTGCCAGCAGTTCGGAGCGGGAGCGGCATACGCAGTATTTT | TRBJ2-3 | TRBV27 | 14 | many | TRBD2
CASNGPGDNEQFF | TGTGCCAGCAACGGGCCCGGAGACAATGAGCAGTTCTTC | TRBJ2-1 | TRBV7-9 | 13 | few | NA
CASSLLGFNEKLFF | TGCGCCAGCAGCCTCCTAGGGTTTAATGAAAAACTGTTTTTT | TRBJ1-4 | TRBV5-1 | 14 | NA | NA
CASSLRAGRSVRGELFF | TGTGCCAGCAGCTTGCGAGCCGGGAGGTCTGTTCGCGGGGAGCTGTTTTTT | TRBJ2-2 | TRBV7-6 | 17 | NA | TRBD2
CASRLAGAYEQYF | TGTGCCAGCAGGTTAGCGGGAGCGTACGAGCAGTACTTC | TRBJ2-7 | TRBV6-2/TRBV6-3 | 13 | few | TRBD2
CASSPQGGVANEQFF | TGTGCCAGCAGTCCCCAGGGGGGAGTAGCGAATGAGCAGTTCTTC | TRBJ2-1 | TRBV12-3/TRBV12-4 | 15 | many | NA
CASSWGYEQYF | TGCGCCAGCAGCTGGGGGTACGAGCAGTACTTC | TRBJ2-7 | TRBV5-1 | 11 | NA | NA
CASSGQAGDYEQYF | TGCGCCAGCAGTGGACAAGCGGGAGACTACGAGCAGTACTTC | TRBJ2-7 | TRBV5-1 | 14 | few | TRBD2
CSAPPGHPYDTDTQYF | TGCAGTGCTCCTCCGGGACACCCATATGACACAGATACGCAGTATTTT | TRBJ2-3 | TRBV20-1 | 16 | many | NA
CASSIRARDTGELFF | TGTGCCAGTAGTATCAGGGCCAGGGACACCGGGGAGCTGTTTTTT | TRBJ2-2 | TRBV19 | 15 | NA | NA
CASSPLAGAGTGELFF | TGTGCCAGCAGCCCATTAGCGGGGGCGGGCACCGGGGAGCTGTTTTTT | TRBJ2-2 | TRBV4-2 | 16 | NA | TRBD2